This T cell receptor beta chain was sequenced for a study of blood T cells in healthy people across ages. The CDR3 has 14 residues. The germline V gene encodes CDR1 DFQATT and CDR2 SNEGSKA (reference sequence). This clonotype was observed a handful of times. Together with a sample-barcoded 5' primer, a J-beta primer mix was included in a second PCR lasting about 6 to 11 cycles. TCRdb passed the 5' RACE reads through MiXCR, listing each CDR3 protein once. Among about 1.1 million distinct CDR3 sequences, about two fifths were seen once, and the ten largest hold about 12%. Sequenced sample: blood. The clonotype originates from a man younger than 35 in good health. The chain carries TRBV20-1 and TRBJ2-7; maybe TRBD1 (7 bases). Gene TRBJ2-5 matches the end of the DNA better, so the J call may be wrong. The CDR3 DNA is TGCAGTGCTAGAGATCCGGCAGGGGGGGAGACCCAGTACTTC. Translated, it gives CSARDPAGGETQYF.